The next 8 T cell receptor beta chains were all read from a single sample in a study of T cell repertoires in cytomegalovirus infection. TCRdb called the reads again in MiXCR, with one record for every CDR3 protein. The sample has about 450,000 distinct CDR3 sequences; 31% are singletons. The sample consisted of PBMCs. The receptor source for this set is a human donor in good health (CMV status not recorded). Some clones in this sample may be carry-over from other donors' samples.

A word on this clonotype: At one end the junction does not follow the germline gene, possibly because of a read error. The CDR3 reads CASRPGPDTMNTEAFF. The CDR3, as DNA: TGTGCCAGCAGACCCGGGCCGGACACTATGAACACTGAAGCTTTCTTC. The V gene is TRBV5-6, the J gene TRBJ1-1; D perhaps matches TRBD1 (5 bases). Germline V gene data show CDR1 as SGHDT and CDR2 as YYEEEE. The CDR3 is made up of 16 amino acids.

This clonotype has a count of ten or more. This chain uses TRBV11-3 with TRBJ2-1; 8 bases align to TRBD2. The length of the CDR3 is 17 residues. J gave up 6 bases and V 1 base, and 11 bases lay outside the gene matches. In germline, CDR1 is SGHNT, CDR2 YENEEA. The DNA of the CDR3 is TGTGCCAGCAGCTTAGGCCCCCTCCTCGGGGGGGCCAATGAGCAGTTCTTC. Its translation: CASSLGPLLGGANEQFF.

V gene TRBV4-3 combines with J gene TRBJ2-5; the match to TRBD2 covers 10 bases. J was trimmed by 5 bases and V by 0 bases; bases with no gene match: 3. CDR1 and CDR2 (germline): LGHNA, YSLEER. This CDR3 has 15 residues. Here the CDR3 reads CASSQDRGLAETQYF. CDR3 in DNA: TGCGCCAGCAGCCAAGATAGGGGACTAGCGGAGACCCAGTACTTC.

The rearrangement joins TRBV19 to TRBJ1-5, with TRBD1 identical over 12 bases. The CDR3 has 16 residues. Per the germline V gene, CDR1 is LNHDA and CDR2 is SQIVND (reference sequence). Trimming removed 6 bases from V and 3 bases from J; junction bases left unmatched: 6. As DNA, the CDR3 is TGTGCCAGTAGCCCGGGACAGGGGGCTGACAATCAGCCCCAGCATTTT. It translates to CASSPGQGADNQPQHF.

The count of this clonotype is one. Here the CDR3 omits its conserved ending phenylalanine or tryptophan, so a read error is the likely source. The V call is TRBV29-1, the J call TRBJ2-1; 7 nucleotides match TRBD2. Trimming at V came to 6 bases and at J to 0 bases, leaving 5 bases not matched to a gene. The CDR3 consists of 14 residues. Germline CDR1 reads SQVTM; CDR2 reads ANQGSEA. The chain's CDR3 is CSVPGLSSYNEQFL. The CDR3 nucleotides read TGCAGCGTGCCGGGACTAAGCTCCTACAATGAGCAGTTCTTA.

CDR3 DNA: TGCGCCAGCAGCGATCTACTAGCGGGGAACAACAATGAGCAGTTCTTC. Residues: CASSDLLAGNNNEQFF. The chain couples TRBV5-1 to TRBJ2-1, with 10 bases fitting TRBD2. This CDR3 has 16 amino acids. The trim removed 4 bases at V and 5 bases at J, leaving 9 bases unmatched. The germline gives CDR1 SGHRS, CDR2 YFSETQ.

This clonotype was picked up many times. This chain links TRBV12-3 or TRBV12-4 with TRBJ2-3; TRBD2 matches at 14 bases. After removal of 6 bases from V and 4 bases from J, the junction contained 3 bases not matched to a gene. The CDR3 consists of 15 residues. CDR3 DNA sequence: TGTGCCAGCAGGACTAGCGGGGGGGCGGCAGATACGCAGTATTTT. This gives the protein CASRTSGGAADTQYF.

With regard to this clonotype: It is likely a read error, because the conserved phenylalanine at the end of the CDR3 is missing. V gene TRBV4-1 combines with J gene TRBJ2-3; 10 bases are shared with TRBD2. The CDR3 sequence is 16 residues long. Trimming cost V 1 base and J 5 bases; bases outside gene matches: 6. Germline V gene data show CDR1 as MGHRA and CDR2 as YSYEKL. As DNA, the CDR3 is TGCGCCAGCAGCCAAGGTCTAGCGGGGGCGAAAGATACGCAGTATTTG. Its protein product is CASSQGLAGAKDTQYL.